The rows below give T cell receptor beta chains drawn from one sample of a study of T cells after yellow fever vaccination. Using its own MiXCR run on the 5' RACE reads, TCRdb lists one record per CDR3 protein. The sample lists about 170,000 distinct CDR3 sequences, more than 9.5% occurring once. The starting material was CD8+ T cells sorted from PBMCs, obtained 15 days after the yellow fever booster vaccination. These TCRs come from a man younger than 30 who received the YFV17D yellow fever vaccine. CDR3s include the opening cysteine and the closing phenylalanine or tryptophan. Fields, in order: J gene, D gene, V gene, clone size, CDR3 DNA, CDR3 protein. The D gene is left open where the match is weak. Only part of the rows carry a size: once, few, many, or a class if the clone is expanded.

>TRBJ1-2|-|TRBV7-2|-
TGTGCCAGCAGCTTTGTAGGGTTGGTGGATGGCTACACCTTC
CASSFVGLVDGYTF
>TRBJ2-7|TRBD1|TRBV29-1|many
TGCAGCGTTGAAGACGGCAGGGGGCGGTCCAACGAGCAGTACTTC
CSVEDGRGRSNEQYF
>TRBJ2-5|TRBD2|TRBV9|-
TGTGCCAGCAGCGTAGGGACTAGTATCCAAGAGACCCAGTACTTC
CASSVGTSIQETQYF
>TRBJ2-5|-|TRBV7-6|few
TGTGCCAGCTCTCGGACCGTCAAGGGTGAGACCCAGTACTTC
CASSRTVKGETQYF
>TRBJ1-6|TRBD1|TRBV7-2|few
TGTGCCAGCAGAACCGGGACAGGGGGCGGGTTGTCCCTCCACTTT
CASRTGTGGGLSLHF
>TRBJ1-1|TRBD1|TRBV4-1|once
TGCGCCAGCAGCCTACAGGGGCCATTCTACACTGAAGCTTTCTTT
CASSLQGPFYTEAFF
>TRBJ2-1|-|TRBV7-8|few
TGTGCCAGCAGCTCGGGTGGTGGACAGCTCGACGGGGATGAGCAGTTCTTC
CASSSGGGQLDGDEQFF
>TRBJ2-2|-|TRBV28|few
TGTGCCAGCAGCTCGGAAGGAGGCCAGATTCACACCGGGGAGCTGTTTTTT
CASSSEGGQIHTGELFF
>TRBJ2-5|-|TRBV20-1|-
TGCAGTGCCATAGGTCGGACACTAAACCAAGAGACCCAGTACTTC
CSAIGRTLNQETQYF
>TRBJ1-1|TRBD1|TRBV2|-
TGTGCCAGCAGTGAAGGGACAGGCGGTCGGTGGGGAAACACTGAAGCTTTCTTT
CASSEGTGGRWGNTEAFF
>TRBJ1-1|-|TRBV27|few
TGTGCCAGCAGTTTCGGGGGAAACATGAACACTGAAGCTTTCTTT
CASSFGGNMNTEAFF
>TRBJ2-7|-|TRBV27|-
TGTGCCAGCAGTAGCTACCATTCGGATTACGAGCAGTACTTC
CASSSYHSDYEQYF
>TRBJ2-5|TRBD2|TRBV7-9|-
TGTGCCTGCGGGGGACTGTACCAAGAGACCCAGTACTTC
CACGGLYQETQYF
>TRBJ1-4|TRBD1|TRBV7-9|few
TGTGCCAGCAGCTCACGACAGGGAATAGAGGAAAAACTGTTTTTT
CASSSRQGIEEKLFF
>TRBJ2-2|TRBD1|TRBV4-2|-
TGTGCCAGCAGCCAAACTTTTCCCGGACAGGGCGGCACCGGGGAGCTGTTTTTT
CASSQTFPGQGGTGELFF
>TRBJ2-5|TRBD2|TRBV4-1|few
TGCGCCAGCAGCCAAGGGGTGGGACTAGCGGCTCAAGAGACCCAGTACTTC
CASSQGVGLAAQETQYF
>TRBJ1-6|TRBD1|TRBV9|-
TGTGCCAGCAGCCCGACAGGGGTAGTTTATTCACCCCTCCACTTT
CASSPTGVVYSPLHF
>TRBJ2-7|TRBD1|TRBV7-9|many
TGTGCCAGCAGCCAGGGGGCAAATATTGGTTACGAGCAGTACTTC
CASSQGANIGYEQYF
>TRBJ2-1|TRBD2|TRBV12-3/TRBV12-4|-
TGTGCCAGCAGGTCACCCGGGACTAGCGGGGGGGCGGGTGAGCAGGTCTTC
CASRSPGTSGGAGEQVF
>TRBJ2-2|TRBD1|TRBV4-2|few
TGTGCCAGCAGCGAAGGACAGGCCGAAGTCACTTCCGGGGAGCTGTTTTTT
CASSEGQAEVTSGELFF
>TRBJ2-1|TRBD2|TRBV4-1|medium-sized
TGCGCCAGCAGCCAAGCGGGGGGCTCCTACAATGAGCAGTTCTTC
CASSQAGGSYNEQFF
>TRBJ2-5|-|TRBV12-5|few
TGTGCTAGTGGTTTGCCGCCGGAGACCCAGTACTTC
CASGLPPETQYF
>TRBJ2-7|TRBD1|TRBV10-3|few
TGTGCCATCGGACAGGGCGAATACGAGCAGTACTTC
CAIGQGEYEQYF
>TRBJ2-7|TRBD1|TRBV14|-
TGTGCCAGCAGCCAAGGGACAGGGGACCTCCCTTACGAGCAGTACTTC
CASSQGTGDLPYEQYF
>TRBJ2-3|TRBD2|TRBV4-1|few
TGCGCCAGCAGCCAAGTCATGACTAGCGGAGCCTACGACGGGGATACGCAGTATTTT
CASSQVMTSGAYDGDTQYF
>TRBJ2-3|TRBD1|TRBV12-3/TRBV12-4|-
TGTGCCAGCAGTTTTGGGACAGCCACAGATACGCAGTATTTT
CASSFGTATDTQYF
>TRBJ1-5|-|TRBV19|-
TGTGCCAGTAGTTCGAGTGGGAATCAGCCCCAGCATTTT
CASSSSGNQPQHF